This TCR beta chain was recovered during a study of T cell responses to AZD1222 COVID-19 vaccine. Germline CDR1 is SGHTS and CDR2 is YDEGEE. The J segment lost 9 bases and the V segment lost 4 bases, leaving 4 bases of the junction unmatched. This CDR3 has 12 amino acids. Findings and caveats of the study: Reportedly, close to half of spike-specific TCRs are directed against unmutated variant regions. Baseline serostatus was positive in only six AZD1222 recipients. Repertoire collection took place solely once the T cell response had peaked. The donor cohort was predominantly white British with a female majority, and clonal diversity may have been underestimated.

As regards this clone: Antigen specificity is unknown.

TCRdb's copy holds only in-frame clones and misses some; the assay was immunoSEQ multiplex PCR. The sample yields some 200,000 clones, approximately 94% seen once. The chain employs TRBV5-8 and TRBJ2-5, with 9 bases that match TRBD1. The starting material was peripheral blood, obtained on day 0 of MenACWY control vaccination. This TCR was sampled from an adult in good health. The CDR3 DNA sequence: TGTGCCAGCAGCCCGACAGGGGGGGCCCAGTACTTC. This codes for CASSPTGGAQYF.